This TCR beta chain was recorded in a study of graft-versus-host responses after intestinal transplantation. Study observations and caveats: In recipient marrow, GvH clones were found, and some appeared first in ileum or blood.

A few counts support this clone. The antigen is unknown. The V gene lost 0 bases and the J gene lost 5 bases, with 10 bases spanning the gap. This CDR3 has 14 amino acids. The germline V gene encodes CDR1 SGHDN and CDR2 FVKESK. The method was immunoSEQ multiplex PCR; TCRdb's version includes in-frame clones alone and lacks a portion of them. The data hold almost 30,000 clones, with about 80% observed a single time. Investigators treated the graft tissue so that it released intraepithelial and lamina propria lymphocytes. The source material was ileum tissue, sampled 98 days after intestinal transplantation. The receptor comes from a human patient who received an intestinal transplant, so some T cells may come from the graft donor. The V gene is TRBV14, the J gene TRBJ1-2; unclear D gene. The CDR3 is CASSQDRGPYGYTF. As DNA, the CDR3 is TGTGCCAGCAGCCAAGATCGTGGCCCTTATGGCTACACCTTC.